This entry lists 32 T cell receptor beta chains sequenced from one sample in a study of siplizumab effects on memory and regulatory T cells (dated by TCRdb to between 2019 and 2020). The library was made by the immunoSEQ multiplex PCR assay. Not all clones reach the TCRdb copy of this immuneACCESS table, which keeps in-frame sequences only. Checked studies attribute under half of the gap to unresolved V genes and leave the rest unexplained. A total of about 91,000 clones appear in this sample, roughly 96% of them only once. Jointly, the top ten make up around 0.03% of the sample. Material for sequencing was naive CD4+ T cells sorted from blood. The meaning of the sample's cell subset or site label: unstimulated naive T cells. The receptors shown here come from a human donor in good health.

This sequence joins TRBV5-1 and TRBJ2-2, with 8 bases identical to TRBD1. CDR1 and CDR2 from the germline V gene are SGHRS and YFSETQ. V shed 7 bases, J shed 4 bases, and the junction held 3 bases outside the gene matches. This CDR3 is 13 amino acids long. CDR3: CASDRGATGELFF. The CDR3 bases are TGCGCCAGCGACAGGGGTGCCACCGGGGAGCTGTTTTTT.

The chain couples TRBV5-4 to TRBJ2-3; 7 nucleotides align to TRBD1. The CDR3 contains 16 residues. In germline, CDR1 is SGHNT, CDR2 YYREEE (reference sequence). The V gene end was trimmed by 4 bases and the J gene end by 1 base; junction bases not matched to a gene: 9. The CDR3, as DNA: TGTGCCAGCAGCATGTACCGGACAGGACGCACAGATACGCAGTATTTT. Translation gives CASSMYRTGRTDTQYF. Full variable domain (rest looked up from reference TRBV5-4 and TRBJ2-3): ETGVTQSPTHLIKTRGQQVTLRCSSQSGHNTVSWYQQALGQGPQFIFQYYREEENGRGNFPPRFSGLQFPNYSSELNVNALELDDSALYLCASSMYRTGRTDTQYFGPGTRLTVL.

The CDR3 bases are TGTGCCAGCAGCGCCTTACAGGGGGCGAACACCGGGGAGCTGTTTTTT. Protein: CASSALQGANTGELFF. The chain carries TRBV5-5 and TRBJ2-2; 8 bases are shared with TRBD1. This CDR3 region has 16 residues. The germline V gene encodes CDR1 SGHKS and CDR2 YYEKEE (reference sequence). V was clipped by 4 bases and J by 0 bases; unmatched bases: 5. The variable domain in full, completed from reference TRBV5-5 and TRBJ2-2, reads DAGVTQSPTHLIKTRGQQVTLRCSPISGHKSVSWYQQVLGQGPQFIFQYYEKEERGRGNFPDRFSARQFPNYSSELNVNALLLGDSALYLCASSALQGANTGELFFGEGSRLTVL.

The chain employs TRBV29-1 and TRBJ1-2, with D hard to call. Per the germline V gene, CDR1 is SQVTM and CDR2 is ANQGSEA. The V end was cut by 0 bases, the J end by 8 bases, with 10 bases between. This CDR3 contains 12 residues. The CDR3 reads CSVEEAPDGYTF. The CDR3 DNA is TGCAGCGTTGAAGAGGCTCCAGACGGCTACACCTTC.

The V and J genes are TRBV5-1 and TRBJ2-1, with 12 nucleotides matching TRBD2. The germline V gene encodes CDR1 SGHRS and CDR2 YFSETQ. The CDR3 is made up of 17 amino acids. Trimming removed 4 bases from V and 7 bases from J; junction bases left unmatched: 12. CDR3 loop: CASSRRTSGVQWNEQFF. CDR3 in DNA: TGCGCCAGCAGCCGCCGGACTAGCGGGGTTCAATGGAATGAGCAGTTCTTC.

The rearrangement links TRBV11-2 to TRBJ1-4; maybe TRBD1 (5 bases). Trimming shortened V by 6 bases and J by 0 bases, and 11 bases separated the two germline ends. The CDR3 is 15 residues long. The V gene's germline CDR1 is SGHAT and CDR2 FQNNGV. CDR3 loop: CASSLGRATNEKLFF. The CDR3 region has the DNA TGTGCCAGCAGTCTGGGACGGGCAACTAATGAAAAACTGTTTTTT. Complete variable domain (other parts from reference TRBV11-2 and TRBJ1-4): EAGVAQSPRYKIIEKRQSVAFWCNPISGHATLYWYQQILGQGPKLLIQFQNNGVVDDSQLPKDRFSAERLKGVDSTLKIQPAKLEDSAVYLCASSLGRATNEKLFFGSGTQLSVL.

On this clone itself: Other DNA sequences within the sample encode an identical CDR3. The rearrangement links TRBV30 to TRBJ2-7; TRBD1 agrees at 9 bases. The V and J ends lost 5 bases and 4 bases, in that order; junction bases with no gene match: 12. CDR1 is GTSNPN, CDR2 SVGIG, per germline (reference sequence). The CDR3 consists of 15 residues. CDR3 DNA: TGTGCCTGGCGGGGAGGGGGGACAGGGAGGTACGAGCAGTACTTC. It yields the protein CAWRGGGTGRYEQYF.

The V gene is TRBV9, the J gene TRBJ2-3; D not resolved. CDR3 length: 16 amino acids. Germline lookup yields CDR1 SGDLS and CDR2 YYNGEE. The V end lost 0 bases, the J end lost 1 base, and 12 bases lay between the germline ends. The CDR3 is CASSVGWTSGTDTQYF. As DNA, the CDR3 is TGTGCCAGCAGCGTAGGGTGGACCTCTGGCACAGATACGCAGTATTTT.

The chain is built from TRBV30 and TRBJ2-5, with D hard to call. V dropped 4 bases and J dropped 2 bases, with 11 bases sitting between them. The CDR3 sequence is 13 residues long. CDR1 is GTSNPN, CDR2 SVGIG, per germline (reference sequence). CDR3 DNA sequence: TGTGCCTGGAATAAAGGCCAACAAGAGACCCAGTACTTC. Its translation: CAWNKGQQETQYF.

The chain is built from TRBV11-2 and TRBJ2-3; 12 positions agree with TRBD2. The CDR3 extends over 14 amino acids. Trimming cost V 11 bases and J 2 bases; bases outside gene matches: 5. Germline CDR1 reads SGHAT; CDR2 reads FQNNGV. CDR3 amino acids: CAVRTSGVTDTQYF. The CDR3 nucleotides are TGTGCCGTAAGGACTAGCGGGGTCACAGATACGCAGTATTTT.

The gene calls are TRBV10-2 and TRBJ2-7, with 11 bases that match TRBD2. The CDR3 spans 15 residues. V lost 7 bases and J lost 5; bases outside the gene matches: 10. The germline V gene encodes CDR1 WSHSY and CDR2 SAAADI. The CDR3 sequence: CASTGLAGGRDEQYF. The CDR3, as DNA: TGCGCCAGCACCGGGCTAGCGGGGGGTAGAGACGAGCAGTACTTC.

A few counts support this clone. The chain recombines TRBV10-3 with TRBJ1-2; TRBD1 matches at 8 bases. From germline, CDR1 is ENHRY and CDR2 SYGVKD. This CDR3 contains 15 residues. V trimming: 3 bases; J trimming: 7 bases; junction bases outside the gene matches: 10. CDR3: CAISDSDRVVGGYTF. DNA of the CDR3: TGTGCCATCAGTGACTCGGACAGGGTCGTGGGTGGCTACACCTTC.

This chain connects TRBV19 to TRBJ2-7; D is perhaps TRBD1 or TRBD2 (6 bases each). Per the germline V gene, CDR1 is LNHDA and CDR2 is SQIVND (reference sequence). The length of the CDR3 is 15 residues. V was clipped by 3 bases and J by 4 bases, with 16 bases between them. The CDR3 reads CASSIRRGEWYEQYF. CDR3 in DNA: TGTGCCAGTAGTATCCGGAGGGGGGAGTGGTACGAGCAGTACTTC.

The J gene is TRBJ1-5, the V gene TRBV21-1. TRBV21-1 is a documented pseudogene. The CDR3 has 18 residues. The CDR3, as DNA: TGTGCCAGCAGCACCCAAACTTTGGGGACCTACAGCAATCAGCCCCAGCATTTT. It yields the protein CASSTQTLGTYSNQPQHF.

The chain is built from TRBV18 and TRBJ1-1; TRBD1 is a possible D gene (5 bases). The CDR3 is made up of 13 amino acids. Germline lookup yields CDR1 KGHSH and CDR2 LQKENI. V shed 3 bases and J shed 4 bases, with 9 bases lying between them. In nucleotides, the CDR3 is TGTGCCAGCTCACCCCCCGGGGGCACTGAAGCTTTCTTT. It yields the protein CASSPPGGTEAFF.

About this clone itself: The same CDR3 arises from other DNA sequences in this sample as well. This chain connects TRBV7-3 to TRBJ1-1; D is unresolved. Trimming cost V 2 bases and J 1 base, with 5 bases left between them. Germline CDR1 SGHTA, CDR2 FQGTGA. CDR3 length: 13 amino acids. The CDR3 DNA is TGTGCCAGCAGCTTATTGGGGAACACTGAAGCTTTCTTT. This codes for CASSLLGNTEAFF. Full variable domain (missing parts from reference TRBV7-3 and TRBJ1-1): GAGVSQTPSNKVTEKGKYVELRCDPISGHTALYWYRQSLGQGPEFLIYFQGTGAADDSGLPNDRFFAVRPEGSVSTLKIQRTERGDSAVYLCASSLLGNTEAFFGQGTRLTVV.

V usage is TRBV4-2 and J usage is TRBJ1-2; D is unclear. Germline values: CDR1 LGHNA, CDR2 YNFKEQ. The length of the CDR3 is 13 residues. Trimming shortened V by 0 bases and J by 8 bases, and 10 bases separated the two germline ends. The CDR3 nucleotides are TGTGCCAGCAGCCAAGATTTCAACCCCGGCTACACCTTC. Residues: CASSQDFNPGYTF.

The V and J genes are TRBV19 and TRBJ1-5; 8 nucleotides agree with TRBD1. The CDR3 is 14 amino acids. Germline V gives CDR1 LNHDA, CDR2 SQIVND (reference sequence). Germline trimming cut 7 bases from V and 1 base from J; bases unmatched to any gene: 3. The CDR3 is CASTRDRSNQPQHF. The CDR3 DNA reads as TGTGCCAGTACACGGGACAGGAGCAATCAGCCCCAGCATTTT. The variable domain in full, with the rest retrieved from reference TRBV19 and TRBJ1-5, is DGGITQSPKYLFRKEGQNVTLSCEQNLNHDAMYWYRQDPGQGLRLIYYSQIVNDFQKGDIAEGYSVSREKKESFPLTVTSAQKNPTAFYLCASTRDRSNQPQHFGDGTRLSIL.

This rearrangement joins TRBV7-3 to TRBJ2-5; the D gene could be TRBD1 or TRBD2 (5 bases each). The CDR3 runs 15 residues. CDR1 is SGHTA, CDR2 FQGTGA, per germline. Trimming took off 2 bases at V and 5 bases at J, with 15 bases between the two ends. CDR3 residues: CASSLLGTILETQYF. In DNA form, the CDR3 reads TGTGCCAGCAGCTTACTGGGGACCATCCTTGAGACCCAGTACTTC. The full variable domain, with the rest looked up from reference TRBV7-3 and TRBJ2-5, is GAGVSQTPSNKVTEKGKYVELRCDPISGHTALYWYRQSLGQGPEFLIYFQGTGAADDSGLPNDRFFAVRPEGSVSTLKIQRTERGDSAVYLCASSLLGTILETQYFGPGTRLLVL.

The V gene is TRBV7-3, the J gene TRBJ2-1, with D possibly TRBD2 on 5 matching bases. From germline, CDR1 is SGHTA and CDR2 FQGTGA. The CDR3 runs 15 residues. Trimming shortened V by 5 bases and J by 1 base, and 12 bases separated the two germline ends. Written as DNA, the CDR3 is TGTGCCAGCAGCCCGGTTTCGGGGTCCTACAATGAGCAGTTCTTC. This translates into CASSPVSGSYNEQFF.

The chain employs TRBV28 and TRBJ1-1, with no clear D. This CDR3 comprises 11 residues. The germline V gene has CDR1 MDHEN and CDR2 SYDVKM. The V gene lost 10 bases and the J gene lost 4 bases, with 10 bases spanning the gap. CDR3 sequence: CATMSGTEAFF. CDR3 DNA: TGTGCCACCATGTCAGGCACTGAAGCTTTCTTT.

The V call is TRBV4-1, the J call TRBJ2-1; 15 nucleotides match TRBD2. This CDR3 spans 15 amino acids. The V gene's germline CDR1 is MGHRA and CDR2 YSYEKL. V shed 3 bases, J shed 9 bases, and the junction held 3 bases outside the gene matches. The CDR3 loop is CASSHGLAGGREQFF. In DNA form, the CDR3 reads TGCGCCAGCAGCCACGGACTAGCGGGGGGGCGTGAGCAGTTCTTC.

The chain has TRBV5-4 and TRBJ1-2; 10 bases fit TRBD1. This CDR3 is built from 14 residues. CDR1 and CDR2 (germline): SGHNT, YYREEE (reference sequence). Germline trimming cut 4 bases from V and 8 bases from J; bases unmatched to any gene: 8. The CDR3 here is CASSRPGQGNGYTF. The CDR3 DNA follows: TGTGCCAGCAGCAGACCGGGACAGGGGAACGGCTACACCTTC.

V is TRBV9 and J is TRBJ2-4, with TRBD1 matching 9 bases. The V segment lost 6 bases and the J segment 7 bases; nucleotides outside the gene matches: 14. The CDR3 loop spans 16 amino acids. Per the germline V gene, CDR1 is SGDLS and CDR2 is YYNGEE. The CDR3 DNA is TGTGCCAGCACCTTAGGATTGGGACAGGGTCCGAACATTCAGTACTTC. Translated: CASTLGLGQGPNIQYF.

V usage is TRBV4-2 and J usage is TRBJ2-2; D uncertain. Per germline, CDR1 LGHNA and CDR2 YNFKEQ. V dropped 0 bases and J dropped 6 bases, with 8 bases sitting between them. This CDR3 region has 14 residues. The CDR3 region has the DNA TGTGCCAGCAGCCAAGAGTCGGGCGCCGGGGAGCTGTTTTTT. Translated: CASSQESGAGELFF.

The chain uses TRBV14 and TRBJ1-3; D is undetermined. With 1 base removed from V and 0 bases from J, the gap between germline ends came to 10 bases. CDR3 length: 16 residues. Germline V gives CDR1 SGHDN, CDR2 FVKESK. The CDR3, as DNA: TGTGCCAGCAGCCAAGTGGCAGGCCTCTCTGGAAACACCATATATTTT. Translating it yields CASSQVAGLSGNTIYF.

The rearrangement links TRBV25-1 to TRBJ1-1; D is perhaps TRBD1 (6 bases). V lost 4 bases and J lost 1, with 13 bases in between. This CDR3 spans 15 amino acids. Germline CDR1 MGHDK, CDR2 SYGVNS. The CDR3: CASSVPGATNTEAFF. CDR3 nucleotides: TGTGCCAGCAGTGTGCCGGGGGCCACGAACACTGAAGCTTTCTTT.

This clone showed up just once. The CDR3 is CASSPSRQGSYEQYF. The CDR3 DNA is TGCGCCAGCAGCCCTAGCCGACAGGGTTCCTACGAGCAGTACTTC. The chain couples TRBV5-1 to TRBJ2-7; 7 nucleotides line up with TRBD1. The germline V gene has CDR1 SGHRS and CDR2 YFSETQ. Unmatched junction bases numbered 8, after V lost 4 bases and J lost 1 base. The CDR3 loop spans 15 amino acids.

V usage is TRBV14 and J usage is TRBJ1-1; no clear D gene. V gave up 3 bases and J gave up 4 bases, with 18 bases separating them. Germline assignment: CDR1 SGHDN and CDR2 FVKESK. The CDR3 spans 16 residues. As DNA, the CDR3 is TGTGCCAGCAGCCACTTTGGCCCGAATCCGGGCACTGAAGCTTTCTTT. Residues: CASSHFGPNPGTEAFF.

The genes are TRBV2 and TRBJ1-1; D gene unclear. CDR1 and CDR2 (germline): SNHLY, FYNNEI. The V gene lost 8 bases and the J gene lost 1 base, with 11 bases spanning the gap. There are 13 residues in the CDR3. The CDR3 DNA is TGTGCCAGCCGTACTGGACGGAACACTGAAGCTTTCTTT. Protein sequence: CASRTGRNTEAFF.

In DNA form, the CDR3 reads TGTGCCAGCAGTGGGGAGAAGGGGGCATTTGGCAATCAGCCCCAGCATTTT. It encodes CASSGEKGAFGNQPQHF. The chain recombines TRBV6-1 with TRBJ1-5, with TRBD1 matching over 7 bases. The germline gives CDR1 MNHNS, CDR2 SASEGT. Trimming removed 4 bases from V and 2 bases from J; junction bases left unmatched: 11. The CDR3 loop spans 17 amino acids.

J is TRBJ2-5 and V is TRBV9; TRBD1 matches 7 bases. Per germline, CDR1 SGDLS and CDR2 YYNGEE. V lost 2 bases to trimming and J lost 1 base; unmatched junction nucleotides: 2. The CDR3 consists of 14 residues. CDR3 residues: CASSVGDSQETQYF. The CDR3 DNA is TGTGCCAGCAGCGTTGGGGACAGCCAAGAGACCCAGTACTTC.